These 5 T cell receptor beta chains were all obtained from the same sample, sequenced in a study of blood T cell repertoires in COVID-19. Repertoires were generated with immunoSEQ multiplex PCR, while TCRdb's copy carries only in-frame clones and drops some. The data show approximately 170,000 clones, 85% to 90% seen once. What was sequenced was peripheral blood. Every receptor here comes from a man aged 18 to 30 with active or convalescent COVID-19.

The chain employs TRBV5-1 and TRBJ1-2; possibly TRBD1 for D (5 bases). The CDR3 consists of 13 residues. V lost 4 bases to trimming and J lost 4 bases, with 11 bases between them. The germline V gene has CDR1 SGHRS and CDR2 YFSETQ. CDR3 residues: CASSTTGSYGYTF. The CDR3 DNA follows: TGCGCCAGCAGCACTACAGGATCCTATGGCTACACCTTC.

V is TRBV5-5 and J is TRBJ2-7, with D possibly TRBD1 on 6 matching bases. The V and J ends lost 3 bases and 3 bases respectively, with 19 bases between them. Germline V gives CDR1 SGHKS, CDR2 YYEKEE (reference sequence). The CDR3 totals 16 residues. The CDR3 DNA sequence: TGTGCCAGCAGCTCCGGGACACAGCATAGAAACTACGAGCAGTACGTC. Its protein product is CASSSGTQHRNYEQYV.

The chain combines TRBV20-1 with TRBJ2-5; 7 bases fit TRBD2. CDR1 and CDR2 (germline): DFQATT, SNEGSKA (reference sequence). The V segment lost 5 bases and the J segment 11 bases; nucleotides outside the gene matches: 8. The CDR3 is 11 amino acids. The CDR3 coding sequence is TGCAGTGCTGACACGGGGGGACGGCAGTACTTC. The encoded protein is CSADTGGRQYF.

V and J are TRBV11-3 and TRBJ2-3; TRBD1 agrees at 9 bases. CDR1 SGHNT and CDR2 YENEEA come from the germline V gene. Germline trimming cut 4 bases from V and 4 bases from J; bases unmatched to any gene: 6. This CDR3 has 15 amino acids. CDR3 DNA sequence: TGTGCCAGCAGCTCTTGGACAGGGGCGGCAGATACGCAGTATTTT. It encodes CASSSWTGAADTQYF.

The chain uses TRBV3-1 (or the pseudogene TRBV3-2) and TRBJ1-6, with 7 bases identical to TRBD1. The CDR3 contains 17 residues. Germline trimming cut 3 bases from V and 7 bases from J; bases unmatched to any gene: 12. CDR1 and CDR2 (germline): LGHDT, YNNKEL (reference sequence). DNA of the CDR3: TGTGCCAGCAGCCATAACCAGGGGGGTCCCGGGAATTCACCCCTCCACTTT. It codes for CASSHNQGGPGNSPLHF.